This TCR beta chain was captured in a study of T cell clones after liver transplantation. Study context: In this trial, immunosuppression withdrawal was attempted within 2 years of liver transplant. Tolerant meant at least one year fully off immunosuppression without liver enzymes above twice normal. Timepoints were pre-transplant, pre-withdrawal, and after withdrawal was completed or failed.

Study-wide results and limits: Compared with third party-reactive sequences, donor-reactive ones declined more, independent of withdrawal success.

The CDR3 is made up of 16 amino acids. V lost 5 bases to trimming and J lost 2 bases, with 18 bases between them. Germline assignment: CDR1 SGHNT and CDR2 YENEEA. Only in-frame clones appear in the TCRdb table, and some are missing; sequencing was by immunoSEQ multiplex PCR. Here the sample spans about 72,000 clones, around nine tenths being singletons. With regard to this clone: Its antigen is undetermined.

The V and J genes are TRBV11-3 and TRBJ1-2, with D unresolved. Material: CD4+ T cells from blood, obtained before liver transplant. The origin of this receptor is a human donor who received a liver transplant. The CDR3 DNA reads TGTGCCAGCAGCCCGGCGATAGGACGGATGAACTATGGCTACACCTTC. Amino acids: CASSPAIGRMNYGYTF. The full variable domain, rest sourced from reference TRBV11-3 and TRBJ1-2, is EAGVVQSPRYKIIEKKQPVAFWCNPISGHNTLYWYLQNLGQGPELLIRYENEEAVDDSQLPKDRFSAERLKGVDSTLKIQPAELGDSAVYLCASSPAIGRMNYGYTFGSGTRLTVV.